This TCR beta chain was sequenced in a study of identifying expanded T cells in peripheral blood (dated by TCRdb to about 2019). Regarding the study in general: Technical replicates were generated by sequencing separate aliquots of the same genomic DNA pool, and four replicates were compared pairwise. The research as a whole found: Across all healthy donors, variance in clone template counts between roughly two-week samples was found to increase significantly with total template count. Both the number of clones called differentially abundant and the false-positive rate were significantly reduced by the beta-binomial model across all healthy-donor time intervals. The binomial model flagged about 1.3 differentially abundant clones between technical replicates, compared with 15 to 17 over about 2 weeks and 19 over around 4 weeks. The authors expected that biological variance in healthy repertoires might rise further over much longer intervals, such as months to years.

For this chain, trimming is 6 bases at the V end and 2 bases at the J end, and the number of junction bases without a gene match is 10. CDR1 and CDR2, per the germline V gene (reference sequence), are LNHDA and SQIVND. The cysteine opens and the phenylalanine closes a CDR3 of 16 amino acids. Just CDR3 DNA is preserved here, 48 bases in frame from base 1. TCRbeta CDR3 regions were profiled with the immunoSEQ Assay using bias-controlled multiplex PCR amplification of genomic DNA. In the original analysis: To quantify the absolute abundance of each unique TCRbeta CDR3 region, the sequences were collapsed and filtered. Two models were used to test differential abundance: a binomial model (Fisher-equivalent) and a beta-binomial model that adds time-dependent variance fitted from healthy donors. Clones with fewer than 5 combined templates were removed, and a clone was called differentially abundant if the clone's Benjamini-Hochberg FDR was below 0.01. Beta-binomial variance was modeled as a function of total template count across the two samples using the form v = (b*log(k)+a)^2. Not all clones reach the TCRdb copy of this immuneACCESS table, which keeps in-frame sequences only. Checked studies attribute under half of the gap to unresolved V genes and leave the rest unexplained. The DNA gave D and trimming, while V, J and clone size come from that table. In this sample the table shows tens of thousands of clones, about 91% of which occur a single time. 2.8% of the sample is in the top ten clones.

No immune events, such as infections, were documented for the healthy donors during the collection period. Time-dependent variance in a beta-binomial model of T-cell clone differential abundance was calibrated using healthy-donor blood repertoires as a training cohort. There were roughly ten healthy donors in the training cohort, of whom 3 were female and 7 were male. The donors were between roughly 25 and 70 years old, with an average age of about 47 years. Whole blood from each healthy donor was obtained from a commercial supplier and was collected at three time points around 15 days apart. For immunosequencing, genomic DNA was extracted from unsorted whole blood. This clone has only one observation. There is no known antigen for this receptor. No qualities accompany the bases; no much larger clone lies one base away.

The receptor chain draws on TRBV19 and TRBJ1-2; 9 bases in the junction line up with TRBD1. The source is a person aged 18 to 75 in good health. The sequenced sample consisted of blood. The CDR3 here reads CASSPGWGQGNYGYTF. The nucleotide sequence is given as TGTGCCAGTAGCCCAGGTTGGGGACAGGGAAACTATGGCTACACCTTC. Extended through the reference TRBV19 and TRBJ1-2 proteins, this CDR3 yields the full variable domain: DGGITQSPKYLFRKEGQNVTLSCEQNLNHDAMYWYRQDPGQGLRLIYYSQIVNDFQKGDIAEGYSVSREKKESFPLTVTSAQKNPTAFYLCASSPGWGQGNYGYTFGSGTRLTVV.